This T cell receptor (beta chain) stems from a study of T cell repertoires in cytomegalovirus infection. Background on the study: Indications came from public TCR beta signatures; they pointed to CMV infection and to a matching HLA type. Study-level points and caveats: The ex vivo response was dominated by HLA-C-restricted CMV-specific TCR beta clonotypes. There were carriers of CMV plus the relevant HLA, and cumulative public TCR beta family frequency identified them.

V shed 1 base and J shed 0 bases, with 8 bases lying between them. The CDR3 totals 15 residues. Germline-derived CDR1 and CDR2 are SNHLY and FYNNEI. Points on this clonotype: Antigen: not known.

One entry per CDR3 protein, called by TCRdb with MiXCR from the reads. Among about 230,000 distinct CDR3 sequences, roughly 20% were seen once, and the ten largest hold 15% to 20%. The genes are TRBV2 and TRBJ2-3; a possible D gene is TRBD1 (5 bases). This TCR was recovered from a human donor in good health (CMV status not recorded). Some clones in this sample may be carry-over from other donors' samples. Sequenced sample: CD8+ T cells from PBMCs. CDR3 region: CASSEGGASTDTQYF. The DNA of the CDR3 is TGTGCCAGCAGTGAAGGGGGCGCGAGCACAGATACGCAGTATTTT.